This T cell receptor beta chain appears in the sequencing data of a study of shared clonotypes between healthy human individuals. Whole-study findings and limits: Sorted-subset sequencing was shown by rarefaction to be incomplete despite large depth.

The V gene's germline CDR1 is SGHKS and CDR2 YYEKEE (reference sequence). Trimming took 4 bases from V and 0 from J; bases not matched to a gene: 10. The CDR3 contains 17 residues. There were only Caucasian adults among the donors, and all lived in Nashville, Tennessee. A CD45RA-negative memory subset and a CD45RA+ naive subset were separated from the CD4+ cells. About this clone itself: Its antigen is not identified.

Libraries were prepared by immunoSEQ multiplex PCR; TCRdb keeps only in-frame clonotypes and omits some of them. The repertoire holds about 330,000 clones, with approximately 74% as singletons. The sequenced sample was memory CD4+ T cells sorted from blood. As to subset: CD45RA-negative fraction. The source of this sequence is a man aged 30-40 years in good health. The genes are TRBV5-5 and TRBJ2-1; 7 positions match TRBD1. The CDR3 region has the DNA TGTGCCAGCAGCCCCCCGGGCAGGGGGAGCTCCTACAATGAGCAGTTCTTC. Protein: CASSPPGRGSSYNEQFF.